This record looks at one TCR beta chain sequence and its context. TCRdb's copy holds only in-frame clones and misses some; the assay was immunoSEQ multiplex PCR. The sample has around 240,000 clones, around 85% seen once. V dropped 5 bases and J dropped 5 bases, with 12 bases sitting between them. The germline V gene has CDR1 SGHAT and CDR2 FQNNGV. This CDR3 contains 13 residues. The data originate from a study of blood T cell repertoires in COVID-19. Study-level information: COVID-19 samples from acute and convalescent phases originated in the United States, Italy and Spain. PBMCs, B-cell-depleted T cells, or T cells provided the cDNA or gDNA that made up the material.

Participants were aged about 18 to 100 years from approximately 23 US areas. Self-reported history from a screening survey and questionnaire set each donor's cohort. This sequence was found in a woman aged 45-60 years who had recovered from COVID-19. Sequencing used PBMCs or T cells enriched from blood (not recorded which). This chain links TRBV11-2 with TRBJ2-5, with a weak D call TRBD2 (6 bases). CDR3 sequence reads: CASSGGPLETQYF. The CDR3 DNA sequence: TGTGCCAGCAGCGGAGGGCCGTTGGAGACCCAGTACTTC. The complete variable domain, with remaining parts taken from reference TRBV11-2 and TRBJ2-5, reads EAGVAQSPRYKIIEKRQSVAFWCNPISGHATLYWYQQILGQGPKLLIQFQNNGVVDDSQLPKDRFSAERLKGVDSTLKIQPAKLEDSAVYLCASSGGPLETQYFGPGTRLLVL.